The T cell receptor (beta chain) described here comes from a study of blood T cell repertoires in COVID-19. Whole-study context: Acute-phase and convalescent COVID-19 samples originated in the United States, Italy and Spain. Sources were T cells, B-cell-depleted T cells, or PBMCs; the material itself was cDNA or gDNA.

The J segment lost 2 bases and the V segment lost 6 bases, leaving 2 bases of the junction unmatched. The CDR3 has 13 amino acids. Germline assignment: CDR1 MDHEN and CDR2 SYDVKM. Original processing methods: Nucleated cell number was recorded as an estimate derived from reference gene primer amplification. TCRdb's table, derived via immunoSEQ multiplex PCR, lists solely in-frame clones and lacks some. V, J and clone size derive from that table, while D and trimming were established from the DNA sequence. The sample carries some 110,000 clones, about 90% recorded once. The chain employs TRBV28 and TRBJ1-1; the match to TRBD1 covers 8 bases. Sequenced: peripheral blood. The TCR comes from a human donor in a cohort sampled during active COVID-19. CDR3 in amino acids: CASRGQVNTEAFF. DNA of the CDR3: TGTGCCAGCAGGGGACAGGTTAACACTGAAGCTTTCTTT.